This TCR beta chain was recorded in a study of blood T cell repertoires in COVID-19. This table comes from immunoSEQ multiplex PCR, and its TCRdb copy is limited to in-frame clones, with some not included. The table shows over 300,000 clones, with almost 85% occurring only once. Trimming pared 7 bases from V and 3 bases from J, leaving 19 bases between. CDR1 and CDR2 (germline): SNHLY, FYNNEI. The CDR3 contains 16 residues. The chain couples TRBV2 to TRBJ2-1, with D possibly matching TRBD1 (5 bases). What was sequenced was peripheral blood. The receptor comes from a human donor in a cohort sampled during active COVID-19. The CDR3 region has the DNA TGTGCCAGCATGGGGCAGGCCGCGACCCTCTACAATGAGCAGTTCTTC. Translated: CASMGQAATLYNEQFF.